Listed below are T cell receptor beta chains from one sample, sequenced in a study of blood T cell repertoires in COVID-19. Assay: immunoSEQ multiplex PCR; the TCRdb copy retains only in-frame clones and omits some. The sample has roughly 200,000 clones, 86% seen once; the top ten hold less than 3.5%. The sequencing input was peripheral blood. These receptors originate from a woman aged 25 to 45 with active or convalescent COVID-19. Each CDR3 is given with its conserved first and last residue. Each record gives: V gene, J gene, CDR3 protein.

V: TRBV4-1; J: TRBJ1-4; CDR3: CASSRQTTGGSEKLFF
V: TRBV10-2; J: TRBJ2-2; CDR3: CASSPGINTGELFF
V: TRBV27; J: TRBJ2-1; CDR3: CASSLAGGPYNEQFF
V: TRBV7-2; J: TRBJ2-5; CDR3: CASSLVGGGQETQYF
V: TRBV11-3; J: TRBJ2-1; CDR3: CASRDRDSEVFNEQFF
V: TRBV2; J: TRBJ1-1; CDR3: CASRPAIWTGNEAFF
V: TRBV4-1; J: TRBJ2-5; CDR3: CASTLIAGVVETQYF
V: TRBV5-1; J: TRBJ2-2; CDR3: CASSAYQGNTGELFF
V: TRBV15; J: TRBJ1-5; CDR3: CATSRVRGTSYQPQHF
V: TRBV4-1; J: TRBJ1-1; CDR3: CASSLLDMNTEAFF
V: TRBV10-3; J: TRBJ2-5; CDR3: CAIRETVYQETQYF
V: TRBV13; J: TRBJ2-7; CDR3: CASQDTNYEQYF
V: TRBV28; J: TRBJ1-1; CDR3: CASRKFSGTGIYTEAFF
V: TRBV3-1/TRBV3-2; J: TRBJ2-7; CDR3: CASSLLAYEQYF
V: TRBV14; J: TRBJ1-6; CDR3: CASSRVAGGYNSPLHF
V: TRBV4-1; J: TRBJ1-1; CDR3: CASSQDPQTGGDTEAFF
V: TRBV18; J: TRBJ1-5; CDR3: CASSPPQGQPQHF
V: TRBV19; J: TRBJ2-7; CDR3: CASSIDLPGLADTYEQYF
V: TRBV6-2/TRBV6-3; J: TRBJ2-7; CDR3: CASSYSREQYF
V: TRBV4-1; J: TRBJ2-1; CDR3: CASSQEQGGSYNEQFF
V: TRBV14; J: TRBJ1-1; CDR3: CASSQEPMVRNTEAFF
V: TRBV19; J: TRBJ1-2; CDR3: CASSIDRVGGYTF
V: TRBV9; J: TRBJ2-3; CDR3: CASSAGTSGTDTQYF
V: TRBV2; J: TRBJ2-1; CDR3: CASIQGGSYNEQFF
V: TRBV4-1; J: TRBJ2-5; CDR3: CASSQRGGKETQYF
V: TRBV9; J: TRBJ1-1; CDR3: CASSSGVEAFF
V: TRBV9; J: TRBJ2-7; CDR3: CASSVGGTYEQYF
V: TRBV7-9; J: TRBJ2-7; CDR3: CASSLDRGGSYEQYF
V: TRBV14; J: TRBJ2-3; CDR3: CASSQVVGETQYF
V: TRBV5-6; J: TRBJ1-2; CDR3: CASSWVRSLRAYGYTF
V: TRBV11-2; J: TRBJ1-5; CDR3: CASSYGGAPNQPQHF
V: TRBV11-2; J: TRBJ2-7; CDR3: CASSLGGTSQGFYEQYF
V: TRBV2; J: TRBJ1-5; CDR3: CASSPDRGQPQHF
V: TRBV6-1; J: TRBJ2-1; CDR3: CASSEREQNPWPRTSRWGQFF
V: TRBV4-1; J: TRBJ2-7; CDR3: CASSRRDREDEQYF
V: TRBV19; J: TRBJ2-3; CDR3: CASRAFSGVSTDTQYF
V: TRBV10-3; J: TRBJ1-2; CDR3: CAISSGTDRGYGYTF
V: TRBV9; J: TRBJ1-3; CDR3: CASTPSGGNTIYF
V: TRBV5-1; J: TRBJ1-3; CDR3: CASSLDGISGNTIYF
V: TRBV27; J: TRBJ2-5; CDR3: CASSLTGRETQYF
V: TRBV7-9; J: TRBJ2-1; CDR3: CASSLTGTAQFF
V: TRBV27; J: TRBJ2-7; CDR3: CASSLFISYEQYF
V: TRBV19; J: TRBJ1-6; CDR3: CASSLQGAGSPLHF